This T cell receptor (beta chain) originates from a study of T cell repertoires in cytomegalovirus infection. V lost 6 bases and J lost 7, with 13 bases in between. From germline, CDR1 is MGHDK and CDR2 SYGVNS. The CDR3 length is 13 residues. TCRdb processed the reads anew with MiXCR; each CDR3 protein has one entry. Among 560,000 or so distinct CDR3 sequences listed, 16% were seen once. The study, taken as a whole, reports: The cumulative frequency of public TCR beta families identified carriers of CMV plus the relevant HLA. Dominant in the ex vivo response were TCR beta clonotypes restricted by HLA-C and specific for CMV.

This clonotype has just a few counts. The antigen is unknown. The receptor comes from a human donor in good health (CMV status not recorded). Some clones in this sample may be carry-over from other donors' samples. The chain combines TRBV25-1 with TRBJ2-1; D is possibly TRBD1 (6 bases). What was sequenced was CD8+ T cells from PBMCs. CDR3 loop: CASSKQGLNEQFF. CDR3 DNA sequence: TGTGCCAGCAGCAAACAGGGATTGAATGAGCAGTTCTTC.